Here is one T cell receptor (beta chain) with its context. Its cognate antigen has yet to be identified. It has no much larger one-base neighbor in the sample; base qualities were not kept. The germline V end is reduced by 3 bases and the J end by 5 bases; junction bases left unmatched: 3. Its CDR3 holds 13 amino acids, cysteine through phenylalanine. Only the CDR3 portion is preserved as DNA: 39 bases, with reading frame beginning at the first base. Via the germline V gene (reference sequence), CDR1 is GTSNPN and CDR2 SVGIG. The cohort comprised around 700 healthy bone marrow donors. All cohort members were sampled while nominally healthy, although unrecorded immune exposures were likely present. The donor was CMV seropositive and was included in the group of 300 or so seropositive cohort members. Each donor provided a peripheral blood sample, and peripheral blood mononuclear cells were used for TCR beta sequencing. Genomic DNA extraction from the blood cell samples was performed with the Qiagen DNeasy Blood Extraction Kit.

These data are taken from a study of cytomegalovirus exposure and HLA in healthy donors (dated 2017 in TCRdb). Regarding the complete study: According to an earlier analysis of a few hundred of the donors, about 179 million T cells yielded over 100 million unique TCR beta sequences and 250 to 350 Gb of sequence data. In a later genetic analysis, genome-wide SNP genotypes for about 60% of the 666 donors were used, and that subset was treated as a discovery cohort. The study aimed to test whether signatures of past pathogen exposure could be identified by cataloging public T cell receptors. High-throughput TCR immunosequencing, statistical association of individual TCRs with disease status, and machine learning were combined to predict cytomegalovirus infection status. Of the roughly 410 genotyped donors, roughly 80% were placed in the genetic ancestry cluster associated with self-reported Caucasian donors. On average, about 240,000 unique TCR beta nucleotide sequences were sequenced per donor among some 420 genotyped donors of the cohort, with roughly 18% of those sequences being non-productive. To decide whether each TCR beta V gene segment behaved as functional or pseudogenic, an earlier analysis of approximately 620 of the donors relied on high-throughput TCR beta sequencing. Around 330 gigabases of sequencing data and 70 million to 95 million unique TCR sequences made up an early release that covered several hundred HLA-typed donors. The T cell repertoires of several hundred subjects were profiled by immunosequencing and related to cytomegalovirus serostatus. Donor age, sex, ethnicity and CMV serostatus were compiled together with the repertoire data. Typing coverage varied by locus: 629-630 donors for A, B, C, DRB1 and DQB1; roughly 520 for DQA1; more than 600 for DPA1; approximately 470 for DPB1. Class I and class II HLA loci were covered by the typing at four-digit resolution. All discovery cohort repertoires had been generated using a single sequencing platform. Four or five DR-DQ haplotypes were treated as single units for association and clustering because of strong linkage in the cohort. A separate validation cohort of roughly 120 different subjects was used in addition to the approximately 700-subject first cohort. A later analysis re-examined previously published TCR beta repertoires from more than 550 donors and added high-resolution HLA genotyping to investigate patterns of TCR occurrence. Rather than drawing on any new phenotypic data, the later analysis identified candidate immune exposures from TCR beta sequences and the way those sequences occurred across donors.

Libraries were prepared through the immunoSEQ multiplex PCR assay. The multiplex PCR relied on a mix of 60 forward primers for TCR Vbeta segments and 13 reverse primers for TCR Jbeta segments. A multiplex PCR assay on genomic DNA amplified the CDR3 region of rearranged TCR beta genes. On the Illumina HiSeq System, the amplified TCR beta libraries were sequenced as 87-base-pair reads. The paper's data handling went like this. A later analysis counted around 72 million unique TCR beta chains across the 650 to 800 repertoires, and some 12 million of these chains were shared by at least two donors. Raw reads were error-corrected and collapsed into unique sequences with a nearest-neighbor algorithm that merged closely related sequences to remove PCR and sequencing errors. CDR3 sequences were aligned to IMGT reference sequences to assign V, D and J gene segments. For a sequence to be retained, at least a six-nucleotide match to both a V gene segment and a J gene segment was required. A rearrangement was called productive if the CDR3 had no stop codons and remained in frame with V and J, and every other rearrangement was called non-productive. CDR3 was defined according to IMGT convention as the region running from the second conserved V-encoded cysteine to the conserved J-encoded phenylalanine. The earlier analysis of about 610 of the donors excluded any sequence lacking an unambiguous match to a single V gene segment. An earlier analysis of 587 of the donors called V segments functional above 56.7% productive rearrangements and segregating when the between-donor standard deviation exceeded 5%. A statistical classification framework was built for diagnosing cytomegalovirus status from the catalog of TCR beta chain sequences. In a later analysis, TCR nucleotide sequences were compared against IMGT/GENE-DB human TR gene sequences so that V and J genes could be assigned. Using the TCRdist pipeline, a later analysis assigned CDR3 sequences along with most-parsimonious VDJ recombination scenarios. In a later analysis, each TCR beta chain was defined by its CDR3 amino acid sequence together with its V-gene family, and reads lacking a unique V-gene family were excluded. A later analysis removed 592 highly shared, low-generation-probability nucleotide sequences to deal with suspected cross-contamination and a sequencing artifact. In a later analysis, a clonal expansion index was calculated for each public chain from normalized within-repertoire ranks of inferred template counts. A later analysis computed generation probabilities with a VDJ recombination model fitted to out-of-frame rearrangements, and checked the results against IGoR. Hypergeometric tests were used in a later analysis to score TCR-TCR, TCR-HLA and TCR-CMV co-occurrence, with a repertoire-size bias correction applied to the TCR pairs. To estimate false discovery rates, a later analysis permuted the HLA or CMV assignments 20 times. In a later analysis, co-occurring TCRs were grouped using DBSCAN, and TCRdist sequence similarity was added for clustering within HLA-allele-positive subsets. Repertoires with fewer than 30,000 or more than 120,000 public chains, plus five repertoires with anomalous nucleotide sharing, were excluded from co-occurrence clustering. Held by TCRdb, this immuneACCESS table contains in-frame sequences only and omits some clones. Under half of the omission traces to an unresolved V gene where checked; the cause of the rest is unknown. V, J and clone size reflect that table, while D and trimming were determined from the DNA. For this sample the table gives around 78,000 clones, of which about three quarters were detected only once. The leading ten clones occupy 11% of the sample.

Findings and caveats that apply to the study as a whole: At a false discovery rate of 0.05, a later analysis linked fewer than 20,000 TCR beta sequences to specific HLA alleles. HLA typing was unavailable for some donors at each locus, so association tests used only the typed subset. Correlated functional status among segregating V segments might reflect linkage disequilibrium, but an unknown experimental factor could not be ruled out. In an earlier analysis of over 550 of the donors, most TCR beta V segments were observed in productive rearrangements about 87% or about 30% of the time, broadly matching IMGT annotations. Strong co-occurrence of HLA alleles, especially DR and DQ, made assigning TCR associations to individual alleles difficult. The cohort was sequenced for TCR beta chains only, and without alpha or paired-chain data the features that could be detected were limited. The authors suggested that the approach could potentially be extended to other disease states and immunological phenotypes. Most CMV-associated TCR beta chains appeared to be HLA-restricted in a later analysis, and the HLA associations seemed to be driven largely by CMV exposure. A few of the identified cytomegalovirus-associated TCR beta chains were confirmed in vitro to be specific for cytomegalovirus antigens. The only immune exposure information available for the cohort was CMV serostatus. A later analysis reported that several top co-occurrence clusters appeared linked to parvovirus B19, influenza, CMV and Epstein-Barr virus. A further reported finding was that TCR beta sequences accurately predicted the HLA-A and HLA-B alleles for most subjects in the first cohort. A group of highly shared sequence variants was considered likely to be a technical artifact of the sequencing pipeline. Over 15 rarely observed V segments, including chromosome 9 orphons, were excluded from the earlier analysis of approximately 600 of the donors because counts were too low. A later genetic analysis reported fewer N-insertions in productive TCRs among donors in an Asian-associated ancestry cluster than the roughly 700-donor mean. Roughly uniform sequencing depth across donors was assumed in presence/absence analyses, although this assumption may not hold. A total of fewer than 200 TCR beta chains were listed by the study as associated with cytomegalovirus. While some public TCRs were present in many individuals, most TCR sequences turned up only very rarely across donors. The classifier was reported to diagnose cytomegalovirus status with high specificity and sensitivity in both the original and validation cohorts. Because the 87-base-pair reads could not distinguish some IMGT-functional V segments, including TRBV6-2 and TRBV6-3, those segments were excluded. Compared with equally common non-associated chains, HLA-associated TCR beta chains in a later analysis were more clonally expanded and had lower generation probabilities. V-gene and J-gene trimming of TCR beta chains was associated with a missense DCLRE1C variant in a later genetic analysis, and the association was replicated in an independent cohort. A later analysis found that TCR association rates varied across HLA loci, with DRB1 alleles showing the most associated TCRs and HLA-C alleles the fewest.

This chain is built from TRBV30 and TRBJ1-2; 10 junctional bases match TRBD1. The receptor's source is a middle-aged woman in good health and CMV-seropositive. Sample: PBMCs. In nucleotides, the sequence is TGTGCCTGGAGGACAGGGGGCATTTATGGCTACACCTTC. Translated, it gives CAWRTGGIYGYTF.